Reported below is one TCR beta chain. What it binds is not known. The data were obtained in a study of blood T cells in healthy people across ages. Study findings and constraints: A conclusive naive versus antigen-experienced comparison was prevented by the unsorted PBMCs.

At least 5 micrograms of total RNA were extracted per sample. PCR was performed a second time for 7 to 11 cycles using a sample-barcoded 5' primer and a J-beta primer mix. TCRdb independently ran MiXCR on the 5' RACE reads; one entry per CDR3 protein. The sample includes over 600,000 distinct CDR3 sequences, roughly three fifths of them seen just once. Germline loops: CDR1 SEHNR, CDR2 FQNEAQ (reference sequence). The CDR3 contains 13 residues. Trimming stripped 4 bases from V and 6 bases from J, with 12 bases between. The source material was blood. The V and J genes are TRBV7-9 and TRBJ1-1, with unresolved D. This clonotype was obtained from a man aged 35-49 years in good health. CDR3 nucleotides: TGTGCCAGCAGCTCTTACCAGAGTCCTGAAGCTTTCTTT. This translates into CASSSYQSPEAFF.